The 20 T cell receptor beta chains in this list originate from one sample, sequenced in a study of T cells in Graves' hyperthyroidism and ophthalmopathy (dated by TCRdb to 2018 to 2020). The library was generated by multiplex PCR. The listed sequencing device is Illumina HiSeq 2000. TCR beta CDR3 regions were amplified from RNA transcripts. A first-round RT-PCR of the TCR CDR3 used the HTBI primer set with the Qiagen OneStep RT-PCR kit. The public reads were reprocessed in TCRdb via fastp at Q25 and MiXCR, keeping in-frame beta chains. Here each entry gathers all rows of one CDR3 protein and keeps the most common genes and DNA. Here the sample has about 600,000 distinct CDR3 sequences; approximately 14% occur a single time. The ten top clones hold more than 6% of the sample. The sequencing sample was made of blood. These receptors all stem from a woman aged 18-29 years with Graves' ophthalmopathy.

V gene TRBV7-9 combines with J gene TRBJ2-5; D is tentatively TRBD1 or TRBD2 (5 bases each). V was trimmed by 2 bases and J by 5 bases, leaving 21 bases between them. Germline CDR1 and CDR2: SEHNR and FQNEAQ (reference sequence). This CDR3 is 17 amino acids long. CDR3 sequence reads: CASSLYPGTLARETQYF. The CDR3 DNA reads TGTGCCAGCAGCTTATACCCCGGGACCCTCGCGCGGGAGACCCAGTACTTC.

This chain connects TRBV29-1 to TRBJ2-7; D tentatively reads TRBD1 or TRBD2 (5 bases each). CDR3 size: 13 residues. Germline assignment: CDR1 SQVTM and CDR2 ANQGSEA. Trimming took 3 bases from V and 0 from J, leaving 9 bases between them. The CDR3 reads CSVEAGSSYEQYF. In DNA form, the CDR3 reads TGCAGCGTTGAGGCAGGGAGCTCCTACGAGCAGTACTTC.

V gene TRBV9 combines with J gene TRBJ2-1, with unresolved D. V gave up 0 bases and J gave up 2 bases, with 9 bases separating them. The CDR3 runs 15 residues. Per germline, CDR1 SGDLS and CDR2 YYNGEE. CDR3 nucleotides: TGTGCCAGCAGCGTAGTCGGCGGAGCCTACAATGAGCAGTTCTTC. Its protein product is CASSVVGGAYNEQFF.

This clonotype came up many times. The rearrangement joins TRBV2 to TRBJ2-7; 9 bases agree with TRBD1. Germline trimming cut 6 bases from V and 6 bases from J; bases unmatched to any gene: 9. The germline gives CDR1 SNHLY, CDR2 FYNNEI. This CDR3 is 14 amino acids long. The CDR3 bases are TGTGCCAGCAGCGGCGGGACAGGGCGCTCCGAGCAGTACTTC. Its protein product is CASSGGTGRSEQYF.

This clonotype was counted between two and nine times. The J gene is TRBJ1-6, the V gene TRBV20-1, with no clear D. Germline V gene sequence: CDR1 DFQATT, CDR2 SNEGSKA (reference sequence). With 6 bases removed from V and 3 bases from J, the gap between germline ends came to 15 bases. This CDR3 contains 15 residues. CDR3 protein: CSAIQDGFYNSPLHF. As DNA, the CDR3 is TGCAGTGCGATTCAGGATGGGTTCTATAATTCACCCCTCCACTTT.

This clonotype was recorded at least ten times. The chain has TRBV30 and TRBJ1-2; D remains ambiguous. V shed 0 bases and J shed 8 bases, with 16 bases lying between them. This CDR3 has 14 residues. Per germline, CDR1 GTSNPN and CDR2 SVGIG (reference sequence). CDR3 region: CAWSVIGELGGYTF. In DNA, the CDR3 is TGTGCCTGGAGTGTAATCGGTGAACTAGGGGGCTACACCTTC.

In its sample, this clonotype was seen many times. The CDR3 DNA reads TGTGCCAGCATTGACAGGGTTCTCAACGAGCAGTACTTC. It encodes CASIDRVLNEQYF. This chain links TRBV28 with TRBJ2-7, with 7 bases lining up with TRBD1. The CDR3 runs to 13 residues. Germline assignment: CDR1 MDHEN and CDR2 SYDVKM. The ends lost 7 bases at V and 5 bases at J; junction bases unmatched: 8.

This clonotype was recorded a few times. The chain combines TRBV20-1 with TRBJ1-5, with 9 bases that match TRBD1. CDR3 size: 15 residues. CDR1 and CDR2 (germline): DFQATT, SNEGSKA (reference sequence). The V gene end was trimmed by 5 bases and the J gene end by 0 bases; junction bases not matched to a gene: 5. The CDR3 bases are TGCAGTGCTTTACTACAGGGGGCTAGCAATCAGCCCCAGCATTTT. Translated: CSALLQGASNQPQHF.

This clonotype has a handful of counts. The chain combines TRBV10-2 with TRBJ2-1; TRBD2 matches 8 bases. The V gene's germline CDR1 is WSHSY and CDR2 SAAADI. The CDR3 totals 14 residues. J lost 6 bases, V lost 8 bases, and 9 bases had no gene match. In DNA form, the CDR3 reads TGCGCCAGCCCTGGGCGGGAGGAAACCAATGAGCAGTTCTTC. Protein sequence: CASPGREETNEQFF.

The rearrangement uses TRBV7-2 and TRBJ1-5, with 7 bases that match TRBD1. This CDR3 contains 16 residues. The germline gives CDR1 SGHTA, CDR2 FQGNSA. The junction had 9 bases not matched to a gene; V was cut back by 5 bases and J by 2 bases. The CDR3 protein is CASSLQTGEGNQPQHF. CDR3 coding DNA: TGTGCCAGCAGCCTTCAAACAGGGGAGGGCAATCAGCCCCAGCATTTT.

The V gene is TRBV18, the J gene TRBJ2-3; tentatively, D is TRBD1 or TRBD2 (5 bases each). The germline gives CDR1 KGHSH, CDR2 LQKENI. The V end lost 2 bases, the J end lost 4 bases, and 22 bases lay between the germline ends. CDR3 length equals 18 residues. CDR3 sequence (DNA): TGTGCCAGCTCACCAATGAGGGCCAACTCGATACAGGCAGATACGCAGTATTTT. This sequence encodes CASSPMRANSIQADTQYF.

This clonotype was detected once. A read error may explain this, as a much larger clone is one base away. The rearrangement joins TRBV29-1 to TRBJ2-7, with D perhaps matching TRBD2 (5 bases). The last part of the DNA fits TRBJ2-1 better; the J call may be wrong. This CDR3 region has 13 residues. Germline CDR1 and CDR2: SQVTM and ANQGSEA. This CDR3 is CSVVPGIPYEQFF. DNA of the CDR3: TGCAGCGTTGTTCCGGGGATCCCCTACGAGCAGTTCTTC.

In this sample, this clonotype turned up a few times. The chain couples TRBV18 to TRBJ2-2, with D hard to call. V gave up 3 bases and J gave up 3 bases, with 8 bases separating them. This CDR3 is built from 14 residues. The germline V gene encodes CDR1 KGHSH and CDR2 LQKENI. The CDR3 bases are TGTGCCAGCTCACCTGACGGCTACACCGGGGAGCTGTTTTTT. It codes for CASSPDGYTGELFF.

This clonotype was observed many times. The rearrangement uses TRBV2 and TRBJ1-2, with 10 positions matching TRBD1. Germline loops: CDR1 SNHLY, CDR2 FYNNEI. Trimming at V came to 9 bases and at J to 4 bases, leaving 5 bases not matched to a gene. The CDR3 loop spans 13 amino acids. The CDR3: CASADRGAYGYTF. The CDR3 bases are TGTGCCAGTGCGGACAGGGGGGCCTATGGCTACACCTTC.

At least ten counts were recorded for this clonotype. The chain links TRBV28 to TRBJ2-7, with 7 positions matching TRBD1. Germline assignment: CDR1 MDHEN and CDR2 SYDVKM. The length of the CDR3 is 13 residues. The trim removed 3 bases at V and 7 bases at J, leaving 6 bases unmatched. CDR3: CASSFRRTGEQYF. In nucleotides, the CDR3 is TGTGCCAGCAGTTTTCGGAGGACAGGTGAGCAGTACTTC.

This clonotype occurred a few times. The CDR3, as DNA: TGTGCCAGCAGTCCCTCGCCGCGGACAGGCTACGAGCAGTACTTC. Amino acids: CASSPSPRTGYEQYF. The chain is built from TRBV28 and TRBJ2-7; TRBD1 agrees at 7 bases. CDR1 and CDR2 (germline): MDHEN, SYDVKM. The CDR3 totals 15 residues. The junction had 10 bases not matched to a gene; V was cut back by 5 bases and J by 3 bases.

This clonotype was observed many times. This chain uses TRBV11-3 with TRBJ2-1, with 9 nucleotides matching TRBD1. This CDR3 contains 13 residues. The V gene end was trimmed by 4 bases and the J gene end by 8 bases; junction bases not matched to a gene: 3. CDR1 SGHNT and CDR2 YENEEA come from the germline V gene. CDR3 region: CASSSTGGYEQFF. The CDR3 DNA follows: TGTGCCAGCAGCTCTACAGGGGGCTATGAGCAGTTCTTC.

In the case of this clonotype: A read error may be the cause here, since a much bigger clone is one base away. The chain recombines TRBV6-2 or TRBV6-3 with TRBJ2-1; 7 bases line up with TRBD2. The CDR3 length is 16 residues. CDR1 and CDR2 (germline): MNHEY, SVGEGT. As DNA, the CDR3 is TGTGCCGGCAGTTACGGGCTAGCGGAGCTCTACAATGAGCAGTTCTTC. This encodes CAGSYGLAELYNEQFF.

The chain links TRBV20-1 to TRBJ1-2; D unresolved. Germline loops: CDR1 DFQATT, CDR2 SNEGSKA (reference sequence). Trimming took off 1 base at V and 0 bases at J, with 15 bases between the two ends. The CDR3 runs to 16 residues. The CDR3 nucleotides read TGCAGTGCTAGAGGCCCTAGGGAGGGAGCTAACTATGGCTACACCTTC. Translating it yields CSARGPREGANYGYTF.

Concerning this clonotype: This may come from a read error, since a much larger clone is one base off. The genes are TRBV6-1 and TRBJ1-2; D is unresolved. CDR3 length: 14 residues. The germline gives CDR1 MNHNS, CDR2 SASEGT. The CDR3 region is CASRRRLANYGHTF. DNA of the CDR3: TGTGCCTCACGACGGCGGTTAGCTAACTATGGCCACACCTTC.